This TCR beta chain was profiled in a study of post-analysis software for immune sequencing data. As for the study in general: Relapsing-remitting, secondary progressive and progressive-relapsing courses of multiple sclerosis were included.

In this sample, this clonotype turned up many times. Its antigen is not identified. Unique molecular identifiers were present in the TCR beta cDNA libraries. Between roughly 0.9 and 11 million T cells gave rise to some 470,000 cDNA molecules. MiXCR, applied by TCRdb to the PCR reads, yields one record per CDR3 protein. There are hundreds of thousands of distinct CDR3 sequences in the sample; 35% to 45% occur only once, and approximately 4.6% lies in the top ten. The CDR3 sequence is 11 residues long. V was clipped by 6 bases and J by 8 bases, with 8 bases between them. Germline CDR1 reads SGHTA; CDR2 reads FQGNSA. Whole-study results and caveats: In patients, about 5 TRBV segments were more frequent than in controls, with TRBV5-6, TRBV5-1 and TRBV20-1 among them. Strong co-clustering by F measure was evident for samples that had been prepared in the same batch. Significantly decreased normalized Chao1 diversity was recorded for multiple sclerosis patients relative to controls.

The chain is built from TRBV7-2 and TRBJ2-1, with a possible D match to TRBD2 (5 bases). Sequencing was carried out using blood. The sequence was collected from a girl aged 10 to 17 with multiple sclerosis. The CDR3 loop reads CASSPGYEQFF. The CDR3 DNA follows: TGTGCCAGCAGTCCGGGGTATGAGCAGTTCTTC. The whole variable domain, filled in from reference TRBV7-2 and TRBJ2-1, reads GAGVSQSPSNKVTEKGKDVELRCDPISGHTALYWYRQSLGQGLEFLIYFQGNSAPDKSGLPSDRFSAERTGGSVSTLTIQRTQQEDSAVYLCASSPGYEQFFGPGTRLTVL.